These 32 T cell receptor beta chains share one sample of origin, sequenced in a study of vaccination and CD4 T cells after COVID-19. Sequencing of DNA taken from cultured CD4+ T cells relied on the Oncomine TCR Beta short-read assay. CD4+ T cells were cultured, and genomic DNA was extracted from them. Via MiXCR, TCRdb re-called the PCR reads, giving one row per CDR3 protein. The data show more than 9,000 distinct CDR3 sequences, about 32% seen once. These receptors lack a known antigen. Specified treatment: roughly ten-day PBMC culture with coronavirus spike peptide pools or control peptides (ViraFEST assay). CD4+ T lymphocytes from the unexposed donor were collected before the COVID-19 pandemic (2011-2018). The sample was CD4+ T cells from blood, cultured in vitro. The receptor set was obtained from a human donor in good health.

Only a few counts were recorded for this clonotype. This chain connects TRBV5-8 to TRBJ1-2; D unclear. CDR3 length: 13 residues. CDR1 and CDR2 from the germline V gene are SGHTS and YDEGEE. The germline V and J ends were trimmed by 1 base and 7 bases, with 11 bases remaining between them. This CDR3 is CASSLYRSSGYTF. The DNA of the CDR3 is TGTGCCAGCAGCTTGTACCGATCCTCTGGCTACACCTTC.

This clonotype was found a few times. V and J are TRBV6-2 or TRBV6-3 and TRBJ1-5; perhaps TRBD1 as D (5 bases). There are 18 residues in the CDR3. Germline CDR1 reads MNHEY; CDR2 reads SVGEGT. Trimming pared 0 bases from V and 0 bases from J, leaving 15 bases between. The CDR3: CASSYSSRAGYSNQPQHF. The DNA for the CDR3 is TGTGCCAGCAGTTACTCGAGCAGGGCGGGATATAGCAATCAGCCCCAGCATTTT.

V gene TRBV25-1 combines with J gene TRBJ2-7; possible D gene TRBD2, 5 bases. The length of the CDR3 is 14 residues. Trimming shortened V by 1 base and J by 0 bases, and 7 bases separated the two germline ends. CDR1 is MGHDK, CDR2 SYGVNS, per germline. CDR3 residues: CASSELGSSYEQYF. The DNA of the CDR3 is TGTGCCAGCAGTGAATTGGGGAGCTCCTACGAGCAGTACTTC.

This clonotype came up a few times. This chain links TRBV6-2 or TRBV6-3 with TRBJ1-6; tentatively, D is TRBD1 (6 bases). Germline lookup yields CDR1 MNHEY and CDR2 SVGEGT. CDR3 size: 17 residues. Trimming left V 0 bases short and J 2 bases short, with 11 bases between. CDR3: CASSYSTGDTYNSPLHF. In DNA, the CDR3 is TGTGCCAGCAGTTACTCGACTGGGGACACCTATAATTCACCCCTCCACTTT.

Relative to its sample, this clonotype is medium-sized. CDR3: CASQRDRHSPLHF. Written as DNA, the CDR3 is TGTGCCAGCCAAAGGGACAGGCATTCACCCCTCCACTTT. The chain is built from TRBV6-1 and TRBJ1-6; 8 bases fit TRBD1. The CDR3 has 13 amino acids. The V and J ends lost 8 bases and 8 bases, in that order; junction bases with no gene match: 5. Germline V gene lookup returns CDR1 MNHNS and CDR2 SASEGT.

This clonotype was counted a few times. The gene calls are TRBV2 and TRBJ2-5, with TRBD1 as a possible D gene (5 bases). The V end lost 3 bases, the J end lost 5 bases, and 13 bases lay between the germline ends. Germline-derived CDR1 and CDR2 are SNHLY and FYNNEI. This CDR3 is built from 14 residues. DNA of the CDR3: TGTGCCAGCAGTGACTGGCAGGGTGGTGAGACCCAGTACTTC. This sequence encodes CASSDWQGGETQYF.

This clonotype was seen a few times. The chain joins TRBV28 to TRBJ1-4; TRBD1 is a possible D gene (5 bases). V was shortened by 9 bases and J by 3 bases, with 14 bases between the two germline ends. The CDR3 runs to 14 residues. CDR1 is MDHEN, CDR2 SYDVKM, per germline. DNA for the CDR3: TGTGCCAGTGGCGGGGCACCTTCTAATGAAAAACTGTTTTTT. It translates to CASGGAPSNEKLFF.

Remarks on this clonotype: The junction does not match germline at one end; this may be a read error. The chain employs TRBV29-1 and TRBJ1-4; a possible D gene is TRBD1 (6 bases). This CDR3 comprises 13 residues. CDR1 is SQVTM, CDR2 ANQGSEA, per germline. In nucleotides, the CDR3 is TGCAGCGTAGAACAGGGACTAGGGGAAAAACTGTTCTTT. Protein: CSVEQGLGEKLFF.

A few counts support this clonotype. V gene TRBV6-5 combines with J gene TRBJ2-4; 10 bases align to TRBD1. CDR1 MNHEY and CDR2 SVGAGI come from the germline V gene. Losses at the gene ends were 2 bases for V and 0 bases for J; bases not matched to a gene: 4. The CDR3 covers 17 residues. The CDR3 sequence is CASSYGQGVLAKNIQYF. CDR3 coding DNA: TGTGCCAGCAGTTACGGACAGGGGGTTCTAGCCAAAAACATTCAGTACTTC.

This clonotype was recorded only once. The chain links TRBV5-4 to TRBJ1-1; TRBD1 agrees at 7 bases. CDR3 length: 16 amino acids. Losses at the gene ends were 0 bases for V and 9 bases for J; bases not matched to a gene: 14. Germline V CDR1 and CDR2: SGHNT, YYREEE (reference sequence). The DNA of the CDR3 is TGTGCCAGCAGCTTGGACCCCAGAGGGGGCGATATAAAAGCTTTCTTT. Translating gives CASSLDPRGGDIKAFF.

The chain has TRBV12-3 or TRBV12-4 and TRBJ2-1; weak D call: TRBD1 (5 bases). The V gene lost 5 bases and the J gene lost 10 bases, with 12 bases spanning the gap. The CDR3 totals 12 residues. The CDR3 protein is CASSVDRLEQFF. The CDR3 DNA is TGTGCCAGCAGTGTAGACAGACTCGAGCAGTTCTTC.

This sequence joins TRBV7-8 and TRBJ2-5, with TRBD1 matching 7 bases. The J segment lost 4 bases and the V segment lost 5 bases, leaving 10 bases of the junction unmatched. The CDR3 is 15 residues long. Germline values: CDR1 SGHVS, CDR2 FQNEAQ. The CDR3 DNA reads TGTGCCAGCAGCCCAAGGATAAACAGGGGAGAGACCCAGTACTTC. Amino acids: CASSPRINRGETQYF. The full variable domain, with the rest looked up from reference TRBV7-8 and TRBJ2-5, is GAGVSQSPRYKVAKRGQDVALRCDPISGHVSLFWYQQALGQGPEFLTYFQNEAQLDKSGLPSDRFFAERPEGSVSTLKIQRTQQEDSAVYLCASSPRINRGETQYFGPGTRLLVL.

The rearrangement uses TRBV12-1 and TRBJ2-7; the table's D call, TRBD2, has no DNA check behind it. TRBV12-1 is recorded as a pseudogene. CDR3 length equals 15 residues. The CDR3 is CASSPAAVTWYEQYF. The CDR3 DNA reads TGTGCCAGCAGCCCCGCGGCGGTTACTTGGTACGAGCAGTACTTC.

This clonotype was seen just once. The chain employs TRBV28 and TRBJ1-1, with D unresolved. From germline, CDR1 is MDHEN and CDR2 SYDVKM. CDR3 size: 13 residues. The V gene lost 5 bases and the J gene lost 1 base, with 8 bases spanning the gap. The CDR3 loop reads CASSPSWNTEAFF. In nucleotides, the CDR3 is TGTGCCAGCAGTCCCTCCTGGAACACTGAAGCTTTCTTT.

This chain connects TRBV7-9 to TRBJ1-1; perhaps TRBD1 as D (6 bases). Per germline, CDR1 SEHNR and CDR2 FQNEAQ (reference sequence). The V end lost 2 bases, the J end lost 4 bases, and 23 bases lay between the germline ends. The CDR3 is made up of 18 amino acids. The CDR3 coding sequence is TGTGCCAGCAGCTTACATCCTACCACAGGGAGGGGGTTCACTGAAGCTTTCTTT. Amino acid sequence: CASSLHPTTGRGFTEAFF. The whole variable domain, remainder taken from reference TRBV7-9 and TRBJ1-1, is DTGVSQNPRHKITKRGQNVTFRCDPISEHNRLYWYRQTLGQGPEFLTYFQNEAQLEKSRLLSDRFSAERPKGSFSTLEIQRTEQGDSAMYLCASSLHPTTGRGFTEAFFGQGTRLTVV.

This clonotype was found a few times. DNA of the CDR3: TGTGCCAGCAGTGAGGAGGGACAGGGTTATTCACCCCTCCACTTT. It yields the protein CASSEEGQGYSPLHF. The rearrangement links TRBV6-4 to TRBJ1-6; 9 nucleotides agree with TRBD1. The germline V gene has CDR1 MRHNA and CDR2 SNTAGT. The CDR3 is 15 amino acids. The V gene end was trimmed by 3 bases and the J gene end by 8 bases; junction bases not matched to a gene: 5.

The chain uses TRBV10-3 and TRBJ2-7; 10 bases match TRBD2. Trimming at V came to 7 bases and at J to 3 bases, leaving 6 bases not matched to a gene. The CDR3 contains 14 residues. The V gene's germline CDR1 is ENHRY and CDR2 SYGVKD. The DNA for the CDR3 is TGTGCCATCACCTCCGGGACTAGCGACTACGAGCAGTACTTC. Its protein is CAITSGTSDYEQYF.

On this clonotype: The junction shows a germline mismatch at one end, possibly a read error. The gene calls are TRBV6-1 and TRBJ2-3, with 10 bases lining up with TRBD2. This CDR3 is built from 17 residues. Germline lookup yields CDR1 MNHNS and CDR2 SASEGT. Written as DNA, the CDR3 is TGTGCCAGCAGTCCCCGCCCTAGCGGGAGTATCACAGATGCGCAGTATTTT. This encodes CASSPRPSGSITDAQYF.

V and J are TRBV7-8 and TRBJ2-3; possibly TRBD2 for D (5 bases). CDR1 is SGHVS and CDR2 is FQNEAQ in the germline V gene. The CDR3 length is 14 residues. The V end was cut by 2 bases, the J end by 4 bases, with 10 bases between. As DNA, the CDR3 is TGTGCCAGCAGCTTAAAGCGGTTGGCAGATACGCAGTATTTT. Amino acid sequence: CASSLKRLADTQYF.

The J gene is TRBJ2-2, the V gene TRBV6-1; 11 bases line up with TRBD2. The trim removed 5 bases at V and 4 bases at J, leaving 6 bases unmatched. Germline V gene data show CDR1 as MNHNS and CDR2 as SASEGT. The CDR3 is 16 amino acids. In DNA form, the CDR3 reads TGTGCCAGCAGTACTCTAGCGGGAGGTTCCACCGGGGAGCTGTTTTTT. The encoded protein is CASSTLAGGSTGELFF.

This clonotype turned up a few times. This chain links TRBV15 with TRBJ2-7; D not resolved. The V gene lost 5 bases and the J gene lost 2 bases, with 19 bases spanning the gap. CDR1 and CDR2 from the germline V gene are LNHNV and YYDKDF (reference sequence). The CDR3 contains 16 residues. CDR3 sequence: CATSGRPWRTPYEQYF. As DNA, the CDR3 is TGTGCCACCAGCGGCCGACCATGGCGGACCCCCTACGAGCAGTACTTC.

The chain recombines TRBV10-2 with TRBJ1-2; D is perhaps TRBD1 (5 bases). Germline V gene sequence: CDR1 WSHSY, CDR2 SAAADI. Trimming took 3 bases from V and 8 from J, leaving 13 bases between them. The CDR3 has 13 amino acids. The CDR3 region is CASSDTRGEGYTF. The DNA for the CDR3 is TGCGCCAGCAGTGACACGAGGGGAGAGGGCTACACCTTC.

The CDR3 region has the DNA TGTGCCAGCAGCCCCCTCGTAGGGAACACTGAAGCTTTCTTT. Protein sequence: CASSPLVGNTEAFF. The chain uses TRBV9 and TRBJ1-1; D not certain. V was cut by 4 bases and J by 1 base, with 11 bases left in between. The CDR3 runs 14 residues. Germline CDR1 reads SGDLS; CDR2 reads YYNGEE.

The chain uses TRBV24-1 and TRBJ1-5; TRBD1 might be the D (6 bases). This CDR3 region has 13 residues. V lost 12 bases, J lost 0 bases, and 11 bases lay in between. Germline lookup yields CDR1 KGHDR and CDR2 SFDVKD. The chain's CDR3 is CAAAGDSNQPQHF. CDR3 DNA sequence: TGTGCCGCGGCAGGGGATAGCAATCAGCCCCAGCATTTT.

The rearrangement uses TRBV7-9 and TRBJ2-3; no clear D. The V end lost 0 bases, the J end lost 4 bases, and 2 bases lay between the germline ends. The CDR3 has 12 amino acids. The V gene's germline CDR1 is SEHNR and CDR2 FQNEAQ (reference sequence). CDR3 in amino acids: CASSLAADTQYF. CDR3 nucleotide sequence: TGTGCCAGCAGCTTAGCCGCAGATACGCAGTATTTT.

V usage is TRBV7-9 and J usage is TRBJ2-1; D might be TRBD2 (6 bases). Germline-derived CDR1 and CDR2 are SEHNR and FQNEAQ (reference sequence). V gave up 2 bases and J gave up 7 bases, with 21 bases separating them. The CDR3 has 17 residues. The CDR3 coding sequence is TGTGCCAGCAGCTTACACCACCTGGGGACTCCTTGGAATGAGCAGTTCTTC. It codes for CASSLHHLGTPWNEQFF.

Relative to its sample, this clonotype is medium-sized (0.01 to 0.1%). The rearrangement joins TRBV6-4 to TRBJ1-5; D is undetermined. Germline loops: CDR1 MRHNA, CDR2 SNTAGT. V was clipped by 5 bases and J by 10 bases, with 21 bases between them. This CDR3 is built from 15 residues. CDR3 amino acids: CASSFRYCTHGPQHF. The CDR3 region has the DNA TGTGCCAGCAGTTTCAGGTACTGCACGCATGGACCCCAGCATTTT.

The chain combines TRBV20-1 with TRBJ2-7; 8 bases align to TRBD1. V gave up 0 bases and J gave up 6 bases; unmatched junction bases: 7. The CDR3 is 14 residues long. Germline CDR1 reads DFQATT; CDR2 reads SNEGSKA (reference sequence). The CDR3 DNA is TGCAGTGCTAGAGAGGGGACAGGAACGGTCGAGCAGTACTTC. Translating it yields CSAREGTGTVEQYF.

The rearrangement joins TRBV7-8 to TRBJ2-1; 8 bases are shared with TRBD2. Germline loops: CDR1 SGHVS, CDR2 FQNEAQ. This CDR3 is built from 15 residues. The ends lost 7 bases at V and 4 bases at J; junction bases unmatched: 9. The CDR3 coding sequence is TGTGCCAGCACCATCGGGGCGGGAGGTTACAATGAGCAGTTCTTC. This codes for CASTIGAGGYNEQFF.

The rearrangement uses TRBV6-4 and TRBJ2-5; 12 bases line up with TRBD2. CDR3 length: 15 residues. V was pared by 5 bases and J by 2 bases, with 3 bases of the junction left unmatched. Germline V gives CDR1 MRHNA, CDR2 SNTAGT. For the CDR3, the DNA is TGTGCCAGCAGTCGACTAGCGGGAGAGCAAGAGACCCAGTACTTC. Encoded protein: CASSRLAGEQETQYF.

This clonotype was detected only a few times. The V gene is TRBV25-1, the J gene TRBJ1-5; the D is unclear. V was pared by 6 bases and J by 3 bases, with 9 bases between. This CDR3 spans 13 amino acids. Germline CDR1 reads MGHDK; CDR2 reads SYGVNS. The DNA of the CDR3 is TGTGCCAGCAGGGCGGACCACAATCAGCCCCAGCATTTT. Its translation: CASRADHNQPQHF.

The rearrangement links TRBV7-6 to TRBJ1-3; no firm D call. CDR1 and CDR2 (germline): SGHVS, FNYEAQ. V was trimmed by 4 bases and J by 3 bases, leaving 16 bases between them. The CDR3 extends over 16 amino acids. CDR3 sequence reads: CASSSRGLPGGNTIYF. The DNA for the CDR3 is TGTGCCAGCAGCTCGAGAGGGCTTCCAGGTGGAAACACCATATATTTT.